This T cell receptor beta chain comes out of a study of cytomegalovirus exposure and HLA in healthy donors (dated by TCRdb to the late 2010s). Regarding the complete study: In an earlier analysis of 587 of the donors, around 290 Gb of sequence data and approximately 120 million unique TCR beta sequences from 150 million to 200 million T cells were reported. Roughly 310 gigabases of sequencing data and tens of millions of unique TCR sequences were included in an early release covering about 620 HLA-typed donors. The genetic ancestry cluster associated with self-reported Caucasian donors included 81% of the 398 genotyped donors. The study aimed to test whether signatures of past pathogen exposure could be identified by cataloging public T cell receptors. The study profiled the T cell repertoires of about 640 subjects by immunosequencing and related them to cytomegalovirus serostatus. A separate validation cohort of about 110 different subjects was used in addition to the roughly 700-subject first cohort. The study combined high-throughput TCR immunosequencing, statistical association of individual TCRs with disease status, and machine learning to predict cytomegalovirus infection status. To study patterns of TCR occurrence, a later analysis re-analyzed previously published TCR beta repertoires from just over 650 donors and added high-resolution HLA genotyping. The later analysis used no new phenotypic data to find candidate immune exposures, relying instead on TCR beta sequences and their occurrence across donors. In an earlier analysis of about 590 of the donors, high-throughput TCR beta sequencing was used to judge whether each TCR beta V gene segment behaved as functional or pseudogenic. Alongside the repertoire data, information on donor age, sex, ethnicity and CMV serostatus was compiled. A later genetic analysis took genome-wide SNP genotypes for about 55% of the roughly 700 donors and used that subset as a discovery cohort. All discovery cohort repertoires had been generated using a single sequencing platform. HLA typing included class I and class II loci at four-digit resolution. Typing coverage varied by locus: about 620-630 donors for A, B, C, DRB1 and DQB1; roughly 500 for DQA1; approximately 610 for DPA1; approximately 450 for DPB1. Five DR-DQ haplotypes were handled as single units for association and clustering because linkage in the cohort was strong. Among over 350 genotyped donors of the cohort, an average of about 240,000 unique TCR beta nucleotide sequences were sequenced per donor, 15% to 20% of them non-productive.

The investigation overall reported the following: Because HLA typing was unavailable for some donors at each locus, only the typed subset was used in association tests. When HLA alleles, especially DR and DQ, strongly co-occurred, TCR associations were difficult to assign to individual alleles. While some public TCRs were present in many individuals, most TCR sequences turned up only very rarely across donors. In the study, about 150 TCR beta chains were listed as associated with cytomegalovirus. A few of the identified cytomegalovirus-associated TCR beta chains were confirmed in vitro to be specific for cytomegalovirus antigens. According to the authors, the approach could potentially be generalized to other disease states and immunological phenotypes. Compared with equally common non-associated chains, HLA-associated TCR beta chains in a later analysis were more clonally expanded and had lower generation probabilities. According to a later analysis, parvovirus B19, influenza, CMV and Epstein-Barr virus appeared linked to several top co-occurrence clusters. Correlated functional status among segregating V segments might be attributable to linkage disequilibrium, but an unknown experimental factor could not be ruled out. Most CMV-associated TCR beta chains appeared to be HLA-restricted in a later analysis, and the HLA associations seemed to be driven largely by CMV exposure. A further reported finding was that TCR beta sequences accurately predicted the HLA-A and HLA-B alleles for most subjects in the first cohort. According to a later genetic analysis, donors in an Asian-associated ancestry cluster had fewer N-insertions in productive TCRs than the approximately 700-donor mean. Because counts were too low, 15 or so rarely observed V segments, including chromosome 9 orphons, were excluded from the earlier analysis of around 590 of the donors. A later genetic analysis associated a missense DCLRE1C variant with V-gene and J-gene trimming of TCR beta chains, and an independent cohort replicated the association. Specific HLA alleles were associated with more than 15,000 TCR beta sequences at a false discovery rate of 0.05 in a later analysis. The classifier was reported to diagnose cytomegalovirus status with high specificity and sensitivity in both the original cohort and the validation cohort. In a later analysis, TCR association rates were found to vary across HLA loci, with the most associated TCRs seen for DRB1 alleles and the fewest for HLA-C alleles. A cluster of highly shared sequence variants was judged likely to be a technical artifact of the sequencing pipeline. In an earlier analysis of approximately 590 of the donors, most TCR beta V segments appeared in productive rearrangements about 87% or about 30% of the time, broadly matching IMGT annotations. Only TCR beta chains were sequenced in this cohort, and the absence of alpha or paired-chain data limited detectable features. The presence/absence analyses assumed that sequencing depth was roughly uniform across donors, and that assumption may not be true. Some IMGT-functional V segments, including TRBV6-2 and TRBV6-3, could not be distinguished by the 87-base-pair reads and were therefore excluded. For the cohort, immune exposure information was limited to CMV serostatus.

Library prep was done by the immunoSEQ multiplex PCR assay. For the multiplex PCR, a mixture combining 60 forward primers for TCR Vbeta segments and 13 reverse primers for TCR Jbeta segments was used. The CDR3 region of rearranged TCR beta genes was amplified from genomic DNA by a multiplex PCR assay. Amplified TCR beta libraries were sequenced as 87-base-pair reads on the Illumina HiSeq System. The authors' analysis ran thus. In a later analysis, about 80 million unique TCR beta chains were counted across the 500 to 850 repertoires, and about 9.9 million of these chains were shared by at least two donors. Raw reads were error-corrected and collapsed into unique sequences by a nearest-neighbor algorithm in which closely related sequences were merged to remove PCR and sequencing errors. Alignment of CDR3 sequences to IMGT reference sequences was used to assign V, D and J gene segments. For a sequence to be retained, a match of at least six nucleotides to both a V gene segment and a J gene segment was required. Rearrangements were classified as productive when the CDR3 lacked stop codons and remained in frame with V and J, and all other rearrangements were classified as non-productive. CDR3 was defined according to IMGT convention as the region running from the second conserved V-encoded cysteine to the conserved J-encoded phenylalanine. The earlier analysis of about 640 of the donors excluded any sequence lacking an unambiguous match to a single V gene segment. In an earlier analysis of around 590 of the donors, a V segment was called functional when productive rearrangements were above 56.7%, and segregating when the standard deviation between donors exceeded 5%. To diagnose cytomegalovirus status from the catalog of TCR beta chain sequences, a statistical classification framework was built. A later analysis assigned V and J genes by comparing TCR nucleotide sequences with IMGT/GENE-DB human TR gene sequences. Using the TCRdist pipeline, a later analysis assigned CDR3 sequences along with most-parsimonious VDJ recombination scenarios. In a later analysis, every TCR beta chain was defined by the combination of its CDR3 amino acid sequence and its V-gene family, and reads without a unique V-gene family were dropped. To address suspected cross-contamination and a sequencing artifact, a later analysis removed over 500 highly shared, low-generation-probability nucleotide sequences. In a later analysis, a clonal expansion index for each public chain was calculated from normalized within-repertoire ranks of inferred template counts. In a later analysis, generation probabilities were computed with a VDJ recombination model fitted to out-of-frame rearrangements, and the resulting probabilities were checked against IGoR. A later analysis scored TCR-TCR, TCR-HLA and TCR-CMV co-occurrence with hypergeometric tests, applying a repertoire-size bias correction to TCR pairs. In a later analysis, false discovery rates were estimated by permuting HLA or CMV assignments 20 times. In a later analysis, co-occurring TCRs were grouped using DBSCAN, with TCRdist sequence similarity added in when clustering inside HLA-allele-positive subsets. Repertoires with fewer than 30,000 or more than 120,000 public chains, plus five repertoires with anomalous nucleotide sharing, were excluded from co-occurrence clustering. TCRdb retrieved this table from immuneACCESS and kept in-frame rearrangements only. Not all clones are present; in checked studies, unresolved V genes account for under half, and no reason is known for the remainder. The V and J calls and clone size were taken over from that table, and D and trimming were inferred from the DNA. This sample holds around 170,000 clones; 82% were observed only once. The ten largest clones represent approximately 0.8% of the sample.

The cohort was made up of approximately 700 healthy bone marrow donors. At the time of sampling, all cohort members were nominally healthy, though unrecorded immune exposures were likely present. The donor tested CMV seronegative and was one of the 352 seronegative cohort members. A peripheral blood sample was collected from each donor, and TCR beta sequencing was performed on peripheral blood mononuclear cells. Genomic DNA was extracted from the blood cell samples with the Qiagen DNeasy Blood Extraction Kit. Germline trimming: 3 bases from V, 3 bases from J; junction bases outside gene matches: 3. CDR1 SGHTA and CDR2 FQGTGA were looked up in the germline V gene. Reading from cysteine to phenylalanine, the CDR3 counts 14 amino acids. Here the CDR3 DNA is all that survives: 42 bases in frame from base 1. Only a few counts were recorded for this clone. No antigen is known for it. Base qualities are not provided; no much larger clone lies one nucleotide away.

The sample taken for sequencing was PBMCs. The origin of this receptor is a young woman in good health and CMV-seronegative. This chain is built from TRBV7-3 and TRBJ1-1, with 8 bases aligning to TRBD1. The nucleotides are TGTGCCAGCAGCTTCCAGGGGGCAGACACTGAAGCTTTCTTT. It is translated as CASSFQGADTEAFF.